Each of the 2 T cell receptor beta chains below was sequenced from the same sample in a study of blood T cell repertoires in COVID-19. Method: immunoSEQ multiplex PCR; TCRdb's copy keeps in-frame clones and lacks some. The table has about 230,000 clones, approximately 88% seen once; the top ten hold 27%. The sequencing input was peripheral blood. Receptors originate from a middle-aged man with acute or convalescent COVID-19.

The J gene is TRBJ2-7, the V gene TRBV5-1; TRBD2 matches 7 bases. The V gene's germline CDR1 is SGHRS and CDR2 YFSETQ. The CDR3 contains 15 residues. V was pared by 4 bases and J by 5 bases, with 12 bases of the junction left unmatched. In DNA form, the CDR3 reads TGCGCCAGCAGCCAGCGGGGTAGCGGTCTAGACGAGCAGTACTTC. Its translation is CASSQRGSGLDEQYF.

V gene TRBV12-1 combines with J gene TRBJ1-6; the table's D call of TRBD1 was not tested on the DNA. TRBV12-1 is marked as a pseudogene. The CDR3 extends over 16 amino acids. CDR3 amino acids: CASSFVDRGYNSPLHF. In nucleotides, the CDR3 is TGTGCCAGCAGCTTCGTCGACAGGGGCTATAATTCACCCCTCCACTTT.